This TCR beta chain originates from a study of tumor-infiltrating lymphocytes in oesophageal squamous cell carcinoma. In this sample, this clonotype is medium-sized. The CDR3 extends over 15 amino acids. Deletions cut 2 bases from V and 4 bases from J, with 13 bases between. Per the germline V gene, CDR1 is WSHSY and CDR2 is SAAADI. TCRdb re-analysed the PCR reads in MiXCR, keeping a single row per CDR3 protein. This repertoire shows about 21,000 distinct CDR3 sequences, roughly 43% found once; its top ten account for roughly 14%. The chain combines TRBV10-2 with TRBJ2-3, with D possibly being TRBD2 (6 bases). This clonotype was sampled from a male donor with esophageal squamous cell carcinoma. The material sequenced was normal esophageal tissue next to the tumor. The CDR3 DNA is TGCGCCAGCAGTGAGATCGGAGGGAGCGCAGATACGCAGTATTTT. Protein: CASSEIGGSADTQYF.